Listed below are T cell receptor beta chains from one sample, sequenced in a study of T-cell reconstitution after alpha-beta-depleted transplantation in children. TCRdb called the PCR reads again in MiXCR, with one record for every CDR3 protein. The sample has a few hundred thousand distinct CDR3 sequences, over 20% seen once; the top ten hold around a third. The sample in question was PBMCs, obtained before TCRalphabeta/CD19-depleted stem cell transplant. The receptors derive from a boy under three years old with Wiskott-Aldrich syndrome, due to receive a stem cell transplant. The CDR3 runs from the conserved cysteine through the conserved F or W. A D gene is named only where the DNA matches it firmly. Clone size is shown for a subset of rows, as once, few, many or a class of expanded clone.

few	-	16	TRBV14	TRBJ2-1	CASSQFSTHSYNEQFF	TGTGCCAGCAGCCAGTTCTCTACCCACTCTTACAATGAGCAGTTCTTC
few	TRBD1	12	TRBV6-2/TRBV6-3	TRBJ2-4	CASRKTGDIQYF	TGTGCCAGCAGGAAAACAGGGGACATTCAGTACTTC
-	-	12	TRBV6-6	TRBJ2-4	CASSSARMVQYF	TGTGCCAGCAGTTCAGCGCGGATGGTTCAGTACTTC
few	TRBD1	14	TRBV5-1	TRBJ1-6	CASSRGTDNSPLHF	TGCGCCAGCAGCCGCGGGACAGATAATTCACCCCTCCACTTT
few	-	14	TRBV5-1	TRBJ1-1	CASSLARGDTEAFF	TGCGCCAGCAGCTTGGCCCGAGGAGACACTGAAGCTTTCTTT
few	TRBD1	14	TRBV30	TRBJ1-1	CACDRGRSGTEAFF	TGTGCCTGTGACAGGGGGCGATCGGGGACTGAAGCTTTCTTT
-	-	14	TRBV20-1	TRBJ1-6	CSASHGTPNSPLHF	TGCAGTGCTAGCCACGGGACACCGAATTCACCCCTCCACTTT
few	TRBD2	17	TRBV11-2	TRBJ2-2	CASSFDLAGRITGELFF	TGTGCCAGCAGCTTTGATCTAGCGGGACGTATCACCGGGGAGCTGTTTTTT
few	TRBD1	19	TRBV11-1	TRBJ2-5	CASSHRIGGQGRYQETQYF	TGTGCCAGCAGCCATCGGATCGGGGGACAGGGTCGGTACCAAGAGACCCAGTACTTC
many	TRBD2	14	TRBV28	TRBJ2-1	CASRTSGIYNEQFF	TGTGCCAGCAGAACTAGCGGGATATACAATGAGCAGTTCTTC
-	-	16	TRBV7-8	TRBJ1-5	CASSLAQGRSNQPQHF	TGTGCCAGCAGCTTAGCGCAAGGTAGGAGCAATCAGCCCCAGCATTTT
-	-	14	TRBV28	TRBJ1-6	CASSFGLDNSPLHF	TGTGCCAGCAGTTTCGGGCTAGATAATTCACCCCTCCACTTT
-	-	16	TRBV5-1	TRBJ1-5	CASSPLGRTGNQPQHF	TGCGCCAGCAGCCCCCTAGGGAGAACCGGCAATCAGCCCCAGCATTTT
-	-	18	TRBV28	TRBJ2-1	CASSLIGATVVSYNEQFF	TGTGCCAGCAGCCTTATTGGAGCTACTGTAGTCTCCTACAATGAGCAGTTCTTC
few	TRBD2	16	TRBV5-1	TRBJ2-7	CASSLAGLAVSHEQYF	TGCGCCAGCAGCTTGGCGGGACTAGCCGTCAGCCACGAGCAGTACTTC
-	-	15	TRBV12-3/TRBV12-4	TRBJ2-3	CASRPDGLLTDTQYF	TGTGCCAGCAGACCAGACGGGCTTCTCACAGATACGCAGTATTTT
few	-	16	TRBV5-1	TRBJ2-1	CASSLEAYPFPNEQFF	TGCGCCAGCAGCTTGGAGGCATACCCATTCCCCAATGAGCAGTTCTTC
few	-	14	TRBV5-5	TRBJ2-2	CASSLYRETGELFF	TGTGCCAGCAGCTTGTATCGGGAAACCGGGGAGCTGTTTTTT
-	TRBD1	14	TRBV5-1	TRBJ2-3	CASSLEGQLDTQYF	TGCGCCAGCAGCTTGGAGGGACAGTTAGATACGCAGTATTTT
-	-	13	TRBV29-1	TRBJ2-5	CSVNHGVQETQYF	TGCAGCGTCAACCACGGAGTTCAAGAGACCCAGTACTTC
few	TRBD2	16	TRBV29-1	TRBJ2-7	CSVVPSGRFSSYEQYF	TGCAGCGTTGTGCCTAGCGGGAGATTCAGCTCCTACGAGCAGTACTTC